These 25 T cell receptor beta chains were all obtained from the same sample, sequenced in a study of blood T cell repertoires in COVID-19. The table came from immunoSEQ multiplex PCR; TCRdb's copy has only in-frame clones and leaves some out. The table records 300,000 to 350,000 clones, 90% of them present only once. Sequencing used peripheral blood. The source of these receptors is a woman aged 25 to 45 with COVID-19, enrolled during active disease.

The CDR3, as DNA: TGTGCCAGCAGCCAAGAACAGAAAATGAACACTGAAGCTTTCTTT. Its translation: CASSQEQKMNTEAFF. The gene calls are TRBV3-1 (or the pseudogene TRBV3-2) and TRBJ1-1; no clear D. Germline CDR1 LGHDT, CDR2 YNNKEL (reference sequence). The V gene lost 0 bases and the J gene lost 0 bases, with 8 bases spanning the gap. The CDR3 covers 15 residues.

This clone was observed a single time. The J gene is TRBJ1-2, the V gene TRBV28; no definite D call. The CDR3 is 13 residues long. Trimming shortened V by 5 bases and J by 1 base, and 8 bases separated the two germline ends. Germline CDR1 reads MDHEN; CDR2 reads SYDVKM. For the CDR3, the DNA is TGTGCCAGCAGTCCAGACAATAACTATGGCTACACCTTC. This gives the protein CASSPDNNYGYTF.

The chain is built from TRBV25-1 and TRBJ2-1; 7 bases are a match to TRBD2. V gave up 3 bases and J gave up 0 bases; unmatched junction bases: 8. This CDR3 is 17 amino acids long. Germline CDR1 is MGHDK and CDR2 is SYGVNS. CDR3 amino acids: CASSDNGRQGSYNEQFF. In DNA form, the CDR3 reads TGTGCCAGCAGTGATAACGGGAGGCAGGGCTCCTACAATGAGCAGTTCTTC. Together with reference TRBV25-1 and TRBJ2-1, the CDR3 gives the full variable domain: EADIYQTPRYLVIGTGKKITLECSQTMGHDKMYWYQQDPGMELHLIHYSYGVNSTEKGDLSSESTVSRIRTEHFPLTLESARPSHTSQYLCASSDNGRQGSYNEQFFGPGTRLTVL.

V and J are TRBV6-5 and TRBJ1-2; unclear D gene. The CDR3 runs to 14 residues. Trimming left V 8 bases short and J 8 bases short, with 21 bases between. The germline CDR1 and CDR2 sequences are MNHEY and SVGAGI. CDR3 residues: CASVVSSLSGGYTF. DNA for the CDR3: TGTGCCAGCGTTGTCAGCTCCCTCTCGGGAGGCTACACCTTC.

The chain is built from TRBV23-1 and TRBJ1-4; 8 positions agree with TRBD1. TRBV23-1 is flagged as an ORF with uncertain function. V shed 4 bases, J shed 0 bases, and the junction held 1 base outside the gene matches. This CDR3 contains 15 residues. CDR3 nucleotides: TGCGCCAGCAGTCGACAGGGGACAACTAATGAAAAACTGTTTTTT. It encodes CASSRQGTTNEKLFF.

This clone was observed a single time. The rearrangement joins TRBV2 to TRBJ2-2; 9 bases fit TRBD2. CDR1 SNHLY and CDR2 FYNNEI come from the germline V gene. The CDR3 runs 17 residues. Germline trimming cut 6 bases from V and 0 bases from J; bases unmatched to any gene: 8. The CDR3 here is CASRIVAGATNTGELFF. For the CDR3, the DNA is TGTGCCAGCAGGATCGTAGCGGGAGCGACGAACACCGGGGAGCTGTTTTTT. The variable domain in full, completed from reference TRBV2 and TRBJ2-2, reads EPEVTQTPSHQVTQMGQEVILRCVPISNHLYFYWYRQILGQKVEFLVSFYNNEISEKSEIFDDQFSVERPDGSNFTLKIRSTKLEDSAMYFCASRIVAGATNTGELFFGEGSRLTVL.

The chain recombines TRBV19 with TRBJ2-7; TRBD2 might be the D (6 bases). There are 13 residues in the CDR3. The V gene's germline CDR1 is LNHDA and CDR2 SQIVND (reference sequence). V was clipped by 6 bases and J by 6 bases, with 15 bases between them. The CDR3 here is CASSLGGFGEQYF. CDR3 sequence (DNA): TGTGCCAGTAGCCTCGGAGGGTTCGGCGAGCAGTACTTC. Drawing the rest from reference TRBV19 and TRBJ2-7, the complete variable domain is DGGITQSPKYLFRKEGQNVTLSCEQNLNHDAMYWYRQDPGQGLRLIYYSQIVNDFQKGDIAEGYSVSREKKESFPLTVTSAQKNPTAFYLCASSLGGFGEQYFGPGTRLTVT.

The chain combines TRBV7-6 with TRBJ1-4; 7 positions agree with TRBD1. The CDR3 sequence is 15 residues long. In germline, CDR1 is SGHVS, CDR2 FNYEAQ. The J segment lost 4 bases and the V segment lost 5 bases, leaving 7 bases of the junction unmatched. CDR3 region: CASSLRGAFNEKLFF. The DNA for the CDR3 is TGTGCCAGCAGCCTCAGGGGGGCCTTTAATGAAAAACTGTTTTTT.

The J gene is TRBJ2-3, the V gene TRBV7-9; D not resolved. The CDR3 is 12 amino acids. V lost 7 bases to trimming and J lost 5 bases, with 10 bases between them. Germline V gene sequence: CDR1 SEHNR, CDR2 FQNEAQ (reference sequence). Here the CDR3 DNA reads TGTGCCAGCATGTCCGTAGAAGATACGCAGTATTTT. Translated, it gives CASMSVEDTQYF.

This chain uses TRBV5-8 with TRBJ2-5; 8 bases align to TRBD2. This CDR3 has 14 amino acids. The V gene's germline CDR1 is SGHTS and CDR2 YDEGEE. V was pared by 6 bases and J by 2 bases, with 6 bases of the junction left unmatched. The CDR3 DNA is TGTGCCAGCACCACGGGGGGGGCGCAAGAGACCCAGTACTTC. This sequence encodes CASTTGGAQETQYF.

Ten or more counts support this clone. The CDR3 spells CSVVFLVTANSMNTEAFF. As DNA, the CDR3 is TGCAGCGTTGTCTTTTTGGTGACAGCAAATTCTATGAACACTGAAGCTTTCTTT. The chain uses TRBV29-1 and TRBJ1-1, with D maybe TRBD1 (5 bases). This CDR3 comprises 18 residues. From germline, CDR1 is SQVTM and CDR2 ANQGSEA. The germline V and J ends were trimmed by 4 bases and 0 bases, with 24 bases remaining between them.

The chain joins TRBV24-1 to TRBJ2-7, with TRBD2 matching over 7 bases. V was pared by 4 bases and J by 4 bases, with 6 bases of the junction left unmatched. Germline CDR1 KGHDR, CDR2 SFDVKD. CDR3 length: 14 residues. CDR3 region: CATSESWGGYEQYF. CDR3 coding DNA: TGTGCCACCAGTGAAAGTTGGGGGGGATACGAGCAGTACTTC.

The chain recombines TRBV7-2 with TRBJ1-5; weak D call: TRBD1 (6 bases). The CDR3 runs 15 residues. Trimming removed 1 base from V and 3 bases from J, with 10 bases in between. Germline lookup yields CDR1 SGHTA and CDR2 FQGNSA. This chain's CDR3 is CASSLGRGTNQPQHF. In DNA form, the CDR3 reads TGTGCCAGCAGCTTAGGCAGGGGCACCAATCAGCCCCAGCATTTT.

In its sample, this clone was seen once. The chain recombines TRBV10-3 with TRBJ2-3; 8 bases fit TRBD2. V lost 10 bases, J lost 3 bases, and 9 bases stayed unmatched. CDR3 size: 14 residues. The germline CDR1 and CDR2 sequences are ENHRY and SYGVKD. The CDR3 DNA is TGTGCCACTAATAGCGGGACCAAGACAGATACGCAGTATTTT. It encodes CATNSGTKTDTQYF.

This chain links TRBV24-1 with TRBJ2-1, with 7 bases matching TRBD2. The CDR3 contains 14 residues. V dropped 7 bases and J dropped 2; count of bases not matched to a gene: 4. Germline CDR1 KGHDR, CDR2 SFDVKD. CDR3 sequence: CATRGSGPYNEQFF. The CDR3 DNA reads TGTGCCACCAGAGGTAGCGGGCCCTACAATGAGCAGTTCTTC.

The gene calls are TRBV14 and TRBJ2-2, with 10 bases fitting TRBD2. Germline V CDR1 and CDR2: SGHDN, FVKESK. Unmatched junction bases numbered 7, after V lost 8 bases and J lost 7 bases. The CDR3 runs 14 residues. CDR3: CASLLAGVNGELFF. The CDR3 DNA is TGTGCCAGCCTCCTAGCGGGAGTGAACGGGGAGCTGTTTTTT.

V gene TRBV6-5 combines with J gene TRBJ2-7, with D possibly being TRBD2 (5 bases). V shed 11 bases and J shed 5 bases, with 16 bases lying between them. The CDR3 is 12 amino acids. CDR1 and CDR2 from the germline V gene are MNHEY and SVGAGI. In DNA form, the CDR3 reads TGTGCCGCAGGTCGGGATATGCACGAGCAGTACTTC. Translating it yields CAAGRDMHEQYF.

The count of this clone is one. The rearrangement links TRBV7-9 to TRBJ2-7, with D possibly TRBD2 on 5 matching bases. V was shortened by 5 bases and J by 2 bases, with 13 bases between the two germline ends. This CDR3 spans 14 amino acids. Germline V CDR1 and CDR2: SEHNR, FQNEAQ (reference sequence). The CDR3 region is CASSPTGVPYEQYF. The CDR3 coding sequence is TGTGCCAGCAGCCCTACCGGGGTCCCCTACGAGCAGTACTTC.

The chain uses TRBV12-3 or TRBV12-4 and TRBJ1-1; weak D call: TRBD1 (6 bases). The CDR3 length is 11 residues. Trimming left V 8 bases short and J 5 bases short, with 9 bases between. CDR3 DNA sequence: TGTGCCAGCCACGGACAGACTGAAGCTTTCTTT. It codes for CASHGQTEAFF.

The chain carries TRBV6-5 and TRBJ2-7; the match to TRBD2 covers 9 bases. Germline V gene data show CDR1 as MNHEY and CDR2 as SVGAGI. V lost 2 bases and J lost 7; bases outside the gene matches: 12. The CDR3 extends over 16 amino acids. The CDR3 spells CASSYQALAGVGEQYF. The CDR3 DNA reads as TGTGCCAGCAGTTACCAGGCCTTAGCGGGAGTTGGGGAGCAGTACTTC.

For the CDR3, the DNA is TGTGCCAGCAGCTTGGAGGGCTCCTATAATTCACCCCTCCACTTT. This encodes CASSLEGSYNSPLHF. V gene TRBV7-9 combines with J gene TRBJ1-6; D is unresolved. This CDR3 has 15 residues. Trimming removed 3 bases from V and 0 bases from J, with 6 bases in between. Germline CDR1 and CDR2: SEHNR and FQNEAQ (reference sequence).

CDR3 residues: CASSQKETDRAPDEQFF. The CDR3 DNA is TGCGCCAGCAGTCAAAAGGAGACGGACAGGGCTCCAGATGAGCAGTTCTTC. The chain combines TRBV23-1 with TRBJ2-1, with 8 bases identical to TRBD1. TRBV23-1 is placed among ORFs of uncertain function. Losses at the gene ends were 2 bases for V and 8 bases for J; bases not matched to a gene: 14. The CDR3 runs to 17 residues.

The CDR3 loop reads CASSTPRGSFGKLFF. In DNA form, the CDR3 reads TGTGCCAGTAGTACGCCGAGAGGATCATTTGGAAAACTGTTTTTT. The V gene is TRBV19, the J gene TRBJ1-4; unclear D gene. The germline gives CDR1 LNHDA, CDR2 SQIVND (reference sequence). V lost 4 bases and J lost 10, with 19 bases in between. The CDR3 covers 15 residues. The full variable domain, completed using reference TRBV19 and TRBJ1-4, is DGGITQSPKYLFRKEGQNVTLSCEQNLNHDAMYWYRQDPGQGLRLIYYSQIVNDFQKGDIAEGYSVSREKKESFPLTVTSAQKNPTAFYLCASSTPRGSFGKLFFGSGTQLSVL.

This clone was found once. The chain employs TRBV2 and TRBJ1-2; 9 bases agree with TRBD1. The CDR3 is made up of 15 amino acids. V was clipped by 6 bases and J by 3 bases; unmatched bases: 8. Germline CDR1 reads SNHLY; CDR2 reads FYNNEI. The CDR3 coding sequence is TGTGCCAGCAGCCCACAGGGGGCAGGAGACTATGGCTACACCTTC. Its protein product is CASSPQGAGDYGYTF. The full variable domain, rest sourced from reference TRBV2 and TRBJ1-2, is EPEVTQTPSHQVTQMGQEVILRCVPISNHLYFYWYRQILGQKVEFLVSFYNNEISEKSEIFDDQFSVERPDGSNFTLKIRSTKLEDSAMYFCASSPQGAGDYGYTFGSGTRLTVV.

The V call is TRBV5-1, the J call TRBJ2-7; 16 bases line up with TRBD2. This CDR3 comprises 16 residues. Germline CDR1 is SGHRS and CDR2 is YFSETQ. The V and J ends lost 7 bases and 6 bases, in that order; junction bases with no gene match: 10. The chain's CDR3 is CASWGLAGGPPSEQYF. The DNA of the CDR3 is TGCGCCAGCTGGGGACTAGCGGGAGGGCCTCCCTCCGAGCAGTACTTC.